This T cell receptor (beta chain) is from a study of blood T cell repertoires in COVID-19. Clones were read by immunoSEQ multiplex PCR, and TCRdb kept only the in-frame ones, dropping some. The table includes around 82,000 clones, about nine tenths detected once. Trimming shortened V by 5 bases and J by 12 bases, and 25 bases separated the two germline ends. The length of the CDR3 is 15 residues. Germline CDR1 and CDR2: SGHTA and FQGNSA. This chain uses TRBV7-2 with TRBJ1-1; D possibly corresponds to TRBD1 (5 bases). The sequencing input was peripheral blood. The clonotype was recovered from a human donor in a cohort sampled during active COVID-19. The CDR3 DNA is TGTGCCAGCAGCCCCTCGCGCGGGGCAATGGTCGAATCTTTCTTT. Translating it yields CASSPSRGAMVESFF. Full variable domain (remainder filled in from reference TRBV7-2 and TRBJ1-1): GAGVSQSPSNKVTEKGKDVELRCDPISGHTALYWYRQSLGQGLEFLIYFQGNSAPDKSGLPSDRFSAERTGGSVSTLTIQRTQQEDSAVYLCASSPSRGAMVESFFGQGTRLTVV.